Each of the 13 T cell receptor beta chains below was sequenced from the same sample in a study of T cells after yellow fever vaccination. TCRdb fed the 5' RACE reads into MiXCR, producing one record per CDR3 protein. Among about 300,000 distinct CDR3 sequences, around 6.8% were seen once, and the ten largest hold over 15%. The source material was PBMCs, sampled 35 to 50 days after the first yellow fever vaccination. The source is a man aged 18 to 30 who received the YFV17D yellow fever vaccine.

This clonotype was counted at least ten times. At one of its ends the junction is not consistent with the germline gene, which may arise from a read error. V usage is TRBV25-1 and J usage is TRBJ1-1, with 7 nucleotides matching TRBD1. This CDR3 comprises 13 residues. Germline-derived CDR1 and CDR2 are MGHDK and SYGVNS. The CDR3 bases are TGTGCCAGCAGTGACCCCGGGACAGACCGGCGATGTTTT. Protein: CASSDPGTDRRCF.

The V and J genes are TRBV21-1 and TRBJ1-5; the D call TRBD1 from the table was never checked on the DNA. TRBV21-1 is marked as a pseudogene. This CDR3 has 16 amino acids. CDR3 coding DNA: TGTGCCAGCAGCGCCCGGGGGGATTATAGCAATCAGCCCCAGCATTTT. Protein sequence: CASSARGDYSNQPQHF.

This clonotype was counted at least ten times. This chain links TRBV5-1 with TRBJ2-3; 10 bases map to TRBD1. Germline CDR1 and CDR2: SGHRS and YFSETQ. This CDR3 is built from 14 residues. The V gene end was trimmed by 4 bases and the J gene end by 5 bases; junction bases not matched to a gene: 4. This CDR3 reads CASSPDRGKDTQYF. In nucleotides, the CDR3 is TGCGCCAGCAGCCCGGACAGGGGGAAAGATACGCAGTATTTT.

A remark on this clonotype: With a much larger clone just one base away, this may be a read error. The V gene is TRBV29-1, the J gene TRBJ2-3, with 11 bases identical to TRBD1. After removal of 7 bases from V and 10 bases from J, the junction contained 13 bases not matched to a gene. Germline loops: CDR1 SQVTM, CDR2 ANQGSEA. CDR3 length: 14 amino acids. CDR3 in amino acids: CSAFGTGGSGAQYF. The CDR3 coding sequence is TGCAGCGCCTTTGGGACAGGGGGAAGCGGTGCGCAGTATTTT.

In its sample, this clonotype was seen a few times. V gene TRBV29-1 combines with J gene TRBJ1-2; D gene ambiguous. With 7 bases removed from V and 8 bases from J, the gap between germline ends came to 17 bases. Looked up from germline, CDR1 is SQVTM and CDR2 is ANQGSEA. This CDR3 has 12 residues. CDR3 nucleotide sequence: TGCAGCGCCCCCGGGTCCGGGTACGGCTACACCTTC. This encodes CSAPGSGYGYTF.

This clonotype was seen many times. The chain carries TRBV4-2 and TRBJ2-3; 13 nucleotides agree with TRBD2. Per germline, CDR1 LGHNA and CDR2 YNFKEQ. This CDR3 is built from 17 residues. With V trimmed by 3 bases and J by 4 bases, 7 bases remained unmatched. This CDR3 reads CASSQETSGGAADTQYF. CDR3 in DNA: TGTGCCAGCAGCCAGGAAACTAGCGGGGGGGCGGCAGATACGCAGTATTTT.

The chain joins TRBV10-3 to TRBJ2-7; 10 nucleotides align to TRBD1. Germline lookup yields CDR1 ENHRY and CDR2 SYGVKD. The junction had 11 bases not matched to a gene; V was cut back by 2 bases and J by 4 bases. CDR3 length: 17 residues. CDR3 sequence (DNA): TGTGCCATCAGTGAGGGAGGTTGGGACAGGGGTACGTACGAGCAGTACTTC. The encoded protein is CAISEGGWDRGTYEQYF.

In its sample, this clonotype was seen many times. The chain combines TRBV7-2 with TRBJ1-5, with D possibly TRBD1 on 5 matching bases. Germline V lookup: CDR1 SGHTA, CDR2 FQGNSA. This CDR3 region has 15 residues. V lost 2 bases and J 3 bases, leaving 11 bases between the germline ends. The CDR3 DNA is TGTGCCAGCAGCTTACCCGGACATAACAATCAGCCCCAGCATTTT. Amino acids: CASSLPGHNNQPQHF.

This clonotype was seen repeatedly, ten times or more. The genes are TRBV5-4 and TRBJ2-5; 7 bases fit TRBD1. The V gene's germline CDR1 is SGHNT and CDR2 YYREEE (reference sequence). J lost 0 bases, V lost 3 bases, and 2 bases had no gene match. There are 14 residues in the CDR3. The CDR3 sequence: CASSYDRDQETQYF. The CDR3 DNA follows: TGTGCCAGCAGCTACGACAGGGACCAAGAGACCCAGTACTTC.

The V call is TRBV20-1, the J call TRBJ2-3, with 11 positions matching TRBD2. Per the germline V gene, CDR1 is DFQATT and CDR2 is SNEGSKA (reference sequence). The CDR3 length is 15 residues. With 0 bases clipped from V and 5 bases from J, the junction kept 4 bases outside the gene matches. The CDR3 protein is CSARDFTSGGDTQYF. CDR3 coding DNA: TGCAGTGCTAGAGATTTTACTAGCGGGGGAGATACGCAGTATTTT.

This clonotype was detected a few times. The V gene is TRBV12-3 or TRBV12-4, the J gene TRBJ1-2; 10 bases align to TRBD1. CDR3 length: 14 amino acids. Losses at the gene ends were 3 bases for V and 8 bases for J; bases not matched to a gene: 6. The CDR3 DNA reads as TGTGCCAGCAGTTTGCGACAGGGGGCAGAAGGCTACACCTTC. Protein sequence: CASSLRQGAEGYTF.

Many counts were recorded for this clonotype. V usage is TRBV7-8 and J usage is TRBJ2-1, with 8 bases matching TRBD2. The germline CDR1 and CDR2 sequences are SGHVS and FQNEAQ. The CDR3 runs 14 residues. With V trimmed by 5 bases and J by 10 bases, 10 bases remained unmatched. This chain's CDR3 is CASSPRTSSKEQFF. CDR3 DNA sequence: TGTGCCAGCAGCCCACGGACTAGCTCCAAGGAGCAGTTCTTC. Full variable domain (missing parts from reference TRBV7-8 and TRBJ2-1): GAGVSQSPRYKVAKRGQDVALRCDPISGHVSLFWYQQALGQGPEFLTYFQNEAQLDKSGLPSDRFFAERPEGSVSTLKIQRTQQEDSAVYLCASSPRTSSKEQFFGPGTRLTVL.

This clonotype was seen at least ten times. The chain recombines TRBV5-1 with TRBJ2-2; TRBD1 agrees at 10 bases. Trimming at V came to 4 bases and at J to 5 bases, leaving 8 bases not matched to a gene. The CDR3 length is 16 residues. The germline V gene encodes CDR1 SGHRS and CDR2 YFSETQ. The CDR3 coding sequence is TGCGCCAGCAGCCCGACCGGGACAGGGGTAACCGGGGAGCTGTTTTTT. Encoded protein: CASSPTGTGVTGELFF.